The clone carrying this T cell receptor beta chain was observed a handful of times. Its antigen is not known. Sample-barcoded 5' priming and a J-beta primer mix drove a second PCR of roughly 6 to 12 cycles. All samples gave at least 2.5 million CDR3-containing paired-end reads. TCRdb processed the 5' RACE reads anew with MiXCR; each CDR3 protein has one entry. This sample carries fewer than 2,000,000 distinct CDR3 sequences, roughly two fifths of them seen once, and the ten largest clones take 20% to 25%. This sample was included in a study of blood T cells in healthy people across ages. Germline V gives CDR1 SGHAT, CDR2 FQDESV (reference sequence). CDR3 length: 16 amino acids. Trimming took 0 bases from V and 9 from J, leaving 19 bases between them. Per-sample yields of isolated PBMCs were at least 6 million. Study-wide results and limits: Long-lived and aged donors differed, with more naive CD4+ cells and higher diversity in the long-lived.

The sequence was obtained from a human donor in good health. Specimen: blood. The chain links TRBV11-1 to TRBJ2-3; a weak D match, TRBD2 (5 bases). In DNA, the CDR3 is TGTGCCAGCAGCTTAGCAGGATCGGCCCGCACGGGGACGCAGTATTTT. Amino acid sequence: CASSLAGSARTGTQYF.